The T cell receptor (beta chain) described here comes from a study of neurological immune-mediated disorders (dated by TCRdb to the late 2010s). Study-wide context: Among the approximately 35 multiple sclerosis patients, relapsing-remitting MS was present in some 31 and secondary progressive MS was present in 3. The cohort comprised 68 subjects: 15 or so HAM/TSP patients, approximately 34 multiple sclerosis patients and around 20 healthy controls. Peripheral blood TCR-beta repertoires from HTLV-I-associated myelopathy (HAM/TSP) patients, multiple sclerosis patients and healthy controls were compared by UMI-based sequencing. The roughly 99 TCR-beta libraries covered PBMC samples along with longitudinal samples, technical triplicates, and paired sorted CD4+ and CD8+ T-cell subsets. Results the study describes overall, beyond this receptor: In phylogenetic analysis, the repertoires of 18 of 34 MS patients grouped into a cluster of related CDR3 sequences, which suggests a possible signature at the repertoire level. No identical CDR3 amino acid sequences were shared among expanded clones across subjects, suggesting private TCR-beta repertoires in all groups. TCR clonal expansion was highest in HAM/TSP patients and lowest in MS patients, with MS patients falling below even healthy controls. The MS cluster was not associated with any clinical or MRI features, and the authors stated that larger cohorts are needed.

cDNA was synthesized by template-switch 5'RACE using a primer carrying a 10-nucleotide random unique molecular identifier by which each TCR transcript was tagged. Each sequencing run produced over 190 million TCR-beta sequences covering 15-18 subjects. The RNeasy kit was used to extract total RNA. The KAPA Real-time Library Amplification kit was used to amplify TCR-beta VDJ regions with primers targeting the TCR constant region and the 5'RACE anchor. Sample indexes and Illumina adaptors were added in a first PCR, and a second PCR then increased library yield. The roughly 650 bp TCR product was size-selected on a 2% E-gel SizeSelection system after Ampure bead purification. Before pooling, libraries had their quality checked on a Bioanalyzer, their concentration measured with Qubit, and their quantity determined with the Kapa Library Quantification kit. An Illumina HiSeq 2500 was used to sequence the libraries paired-end at 2 x 150 bp. To increase sequence diversity, about 25-31% phiX was spiked into each library pool. Per the authors' processing: Quality-filtered reads were processed with the UMI-based MiGEC pipeline, which removed over 85% of raw TCR sequences during error correction. IMGT germline references were used for aligning VDJ genes, and each clonotype was defined as a unique CDR3 amino acid sequence together with its V-J genes. Clonal expansion, Shannon diversity, and CDR3 relatedness (CalcPairwiseDistances, ClusterSamples) were evaluated with VDJtools, and phylogenetic trees were built with CLCbio workbench. Expanded clones were defined as having at least 8 unique UMIs, based on coefficient-of-variation modelling across technical triplicates. Using fastp trimming at Q25 and MiXCR clonotype assembly, TCRdb reanalyzed the public sequencing data and kept in-frame beta chains. Each record represents a unique CDR3 protein, reported with the most common genes and DNA among its rows. TCRdb, not the original authors, processed these V and J calls. The sample table lists nearly 60,000 distinct CDR3 sequences, roughly 3.3% of them with a count of one. The ten largest clonotypes hold under 4% of the sample.

This clonotype occurred many times. Its antigen is not yet known. Per-nucleotide qualities are absent, and no much larger clonotype sits a single base away. V lost 5 bases and J lost 12 bases; the stretch between them is 11 bases long. Looking up the germline V gene (reference sequence) yields CDR1 LNHNV and CDR2 YYDKDF. There are 11 amino acids in the CDR3, from cysteine to phenylalanine inclusive. Just CDR3 DNA is preserved here, 33 bases in frame from base 1. Libraries from unsorted PBMCs were made from 2 million PBMCs kept in RNAlater at -80 degrees C until RNA extraction. Multiple sclerosis patients were enrolled in a US clinical protocol evaluating disease progression by magnetic resonance imaging. Peripheral blood was subjected to Ficoll-Hypaque density gradient centrifugation to isolate PBMCs, which were then cryopreserved in liquid nitrogen.

The sequenced material came from PBMCs. The sequence came from a woman aged 30 to 39 with multiple sclerosis. Recombination joined TRBV15 with TRBJ2-1; TRBD1 might be the D gene, on 6 matching bases. The sequenced DNA: TGTGCCACCAGCCCAGGGGTTGGGCAGTTCTTC. Its coded protein is CATSPGVGQFF.